The entry below gives a single T cell receptor (beta chain) sequence along with its context. The sample is drawn from a study of blood T cell repertoires in COVID-19. Per the original data handling: Counts of nucleated cells, estimated from reference gene primer amplification, were obtained. Only in-frame clones appear in the TCRdb table, and some are missing; sequencing was by immunoSEQ multiplex PCR. From that table come the V and J calls and clone size; the DNA was used to work out D and trimming. The sample records some 120,000 clones, more than 70% being singletons. This CDR3 is built from 15 residues. Trimming stripped 4 bases from V and 0 bases from J, with 11 bases between. Germline assignment: CDR1 SNHLY and CDR2 FYNNEI.

The rearrangement links TRBV2 to TRBJ2-3, with D maybe TRBD1 (5 bases). The sequence derives from an elderly man with active or convalescent COVID-19. The source material was peripheral blood. This CDR3 is CASSVQDPSTDTQYF. The CDR3 nucleotides read TGTGCCAGCAGTGTACAGGATCCTAGCACAGATACGCAGTATTTT.